These T cell receptor beta chains were read from a single sample in a study of PD-1 blockade in classical Hodgkin lymphoma. Only in-frame clones appear in the TCRdb table, and some are missing; sequencing was by immunoSEQ multiplex PCR. The sample includes 90,000 to 110,000 clones, approximately 89% seen only once; the top ten take roughly 20%. Sequenced material: peripheral blood mononuclear cells (PBMCs), taken before the fourth cycle of nivolumab. These receptors were taken from a human donor with classical Hodgkin lymphoma. CDR3s include the opening cysteine and the closing phenylalanine or tryptophan. Each record gives: CDR3 DNA, CDR3 protein, V gene, clone size, D gene, J gene. D genes are given only for firm matches. Clone sizes are given selectively: once, few, many, or a class where the clone is expanded.

TGTGCCACCAGCAGAGATGGCGCCAGGGGGTACAATGAGCAGTTCTTC CATSRDGARGYNEQFF TRBV15 once TRBD1 TRBJ2-1
TGCGCCAGCGCTACGGGAGGCAGCGGAAAAGAGACCCAGTACTTC CASATGGSGKETQYF TRBV5-1 . TRBD2 TRBJ2-5
TGTGCCAGCAGTTTATCTAGGACAGATACGCAGTATTTT CASSLSRTDTQYF TRBV6-5 . . TRBJ2-3
TGCGCCAGCAGCACAGGGGACCGAGGAAACACCATATATTTT CASSTGDRGNTIYF TRBV5-1 . TRBD1 TRBJ1-3
TGTGCCAGCAGTATCGGACAGGGGGCCGACTATGGCTACACCTTC CASSIGQGADYGYTF TRBV28 . TRBD1 TRBJ1-2
TGTGCCAGCAGCTCGTGGACTAGCGGGGAGCAGTACTTC CASSSWTSGEQYF TRBV11-3 . TRBD2 TRBJ2-7
TGTGCCAGCACTAAGGTAGTAAACTATGGCTACACCTTC CASTKVVNYGYTF TRBV28 . . TRBJ1-2
TGTGCCAGTAGTATCAGGGATTTAGGCAATCAGCCCCAGCATTTT CASSIRDLGNQPQHF TRBV19 . . TRBJ1-5
TGTGCCAGCAGACCCACCCGGGGCGCGGTTTCGGAGCCCCAGCATTTT CASRPTRGAVSEPQHF TRBV6-6 . . TRBJ1-5
TGTGCCAGCAGTTACGAGACAGGGGGAGTAGGGTATGGCTACACCTTC CASSYETGGVGYGYTF TRBV6-5 . TRBD1 TRBJ1-2
TGTGCCAGCAGCGTAGCGCGGGGAGACAGGGTTGGTAACAATCAGCCCCAGCATTTT CASSVARGDRVGNNQPQHF TRBV9 . TRBD1 TRBJ1-5
TGCGCCAGCAGCTTGGAGTCAGGGTCCACAGATACGCAGTATTTT CASSLESGSTDTQYF TRBV5-1 . . TRBJ2-3
TGTGCCAGCAGTGATAGGACAGGTTATCGGAATCAGCCCCAGCATTTT CASSDRTGYRNQPQHF TRBV6-1 . TRBD1 TRBJ1-5